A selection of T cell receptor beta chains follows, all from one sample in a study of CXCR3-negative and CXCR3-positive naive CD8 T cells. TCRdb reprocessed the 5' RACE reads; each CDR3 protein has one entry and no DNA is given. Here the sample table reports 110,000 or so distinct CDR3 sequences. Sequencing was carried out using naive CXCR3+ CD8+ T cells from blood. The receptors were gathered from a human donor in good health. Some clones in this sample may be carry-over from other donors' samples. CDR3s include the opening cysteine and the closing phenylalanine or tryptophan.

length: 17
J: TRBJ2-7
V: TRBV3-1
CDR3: CASSPLISGGMTYEQYF

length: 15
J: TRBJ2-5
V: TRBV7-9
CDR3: CASSFLQGEGETQYF

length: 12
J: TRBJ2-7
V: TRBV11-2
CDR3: CASSTIEYEQYF

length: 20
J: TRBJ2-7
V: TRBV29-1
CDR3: CSVGNPGQGEQPSLIYEQYF

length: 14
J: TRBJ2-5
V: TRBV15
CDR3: CATSSGLLRETQYF

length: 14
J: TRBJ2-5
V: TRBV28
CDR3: CASRWTGLGETQYF

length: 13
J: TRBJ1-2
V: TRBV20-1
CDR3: CSAVPVQLYGYTF

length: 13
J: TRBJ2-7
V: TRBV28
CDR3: CASSNRVSYEQYF

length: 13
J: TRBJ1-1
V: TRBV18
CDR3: CASSPGGNTEAFF

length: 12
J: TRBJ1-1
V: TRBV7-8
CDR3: CASSGTGASTFF

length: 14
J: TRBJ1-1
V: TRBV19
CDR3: CASLGGGWPTEAFF

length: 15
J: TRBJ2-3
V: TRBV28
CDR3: CASSLVPMGTDTQYF

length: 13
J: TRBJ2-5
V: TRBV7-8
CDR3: CASHPGPSETQYF

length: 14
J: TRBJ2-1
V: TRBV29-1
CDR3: CSVEGYGDYNEQFF

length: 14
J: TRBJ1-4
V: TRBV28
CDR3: CASSLSRGSEKLFF

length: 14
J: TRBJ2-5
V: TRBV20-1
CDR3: CSALDLAGKETQYF

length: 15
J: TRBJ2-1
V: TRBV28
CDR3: CASSSLAGGNNEQFF

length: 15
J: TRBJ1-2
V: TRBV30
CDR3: CAWSADHTPNYGYTF

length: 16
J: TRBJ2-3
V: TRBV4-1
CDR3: CASSQDASAIADTQYF